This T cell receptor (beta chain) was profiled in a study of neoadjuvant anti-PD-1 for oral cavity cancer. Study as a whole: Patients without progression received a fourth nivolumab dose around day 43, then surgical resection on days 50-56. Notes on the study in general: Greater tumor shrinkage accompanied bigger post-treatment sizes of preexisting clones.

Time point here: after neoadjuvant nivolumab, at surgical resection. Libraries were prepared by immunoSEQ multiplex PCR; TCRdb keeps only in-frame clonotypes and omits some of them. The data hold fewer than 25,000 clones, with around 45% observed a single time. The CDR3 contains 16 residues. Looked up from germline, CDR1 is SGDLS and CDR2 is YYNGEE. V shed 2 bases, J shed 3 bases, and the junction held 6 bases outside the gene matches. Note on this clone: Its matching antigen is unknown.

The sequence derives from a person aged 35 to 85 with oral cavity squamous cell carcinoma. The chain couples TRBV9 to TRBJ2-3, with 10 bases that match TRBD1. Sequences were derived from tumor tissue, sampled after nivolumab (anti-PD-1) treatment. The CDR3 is CASSVVGTGETDTQYF. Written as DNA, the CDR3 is TGTGCCAGCAGCGTGGTTGGGACAGGGGAAACAGATACGCAGTATTTT.